A single T cell receptor beta chain is shown here with its context. Its antigen is undetermined. Unique molecular identifiers were affixed to discrete cDNA molecules within the library. TCRdb called the reads again in MiXCR, with one record for every CDR3 protein. Counted here are around 2,300 distinct CDR3 sequences, roughly half occurring once; the ten biggest clones make up 9.8%. Between the trimmed V and J ends, which lost 6 bases and 4 bases, there was a span of 16 bases. The CDR3 has 14 amino acids. Germline CDR1 and CDR2: SQVTM and ANQGSEA. The data originate from a study of human T cells and chemical hapten exposure. Study context: Readings were taken at 6 days from patch tests that had applied 0.01% DPC to the upper back.

Whole-study results and caveats: Expanded TCRs clustered into significantly more large CDR3 similarity groups than controls, the analysis revealed.

The treatment denotes: therapeutic diphenylcyclopropenone sensitization with weekly scalp DPC. The chain carries TRBV29-1 and TRBJ2-1; D might be TRBD1 (6 bases). This material consisted of whole blood, taken before DPC sensitization or 2, 6, or about 24 weeks after (not recorded which). The TCR was taken from an adult with alopecia areata. Some clones in this sample may be carry-over from other donors' samples. This table probably holds off-target reads from a library built for another chain. In DNA form, the CDR3 reads TGCAGCGTGGGAAAAGGGGGTTCTTACAATGAGCAGTTCTTC. Its protein is CSVGKGGSYNEQFF.